This T cell receptor (beta chain) was observed in a study of blood T cell repertoires in COVID-19. The overall study: Sites in the United States, Italy and Spain provided acute and convalescent COVID-19 samples. T cells, B-cell-depleted T cells, or PBMCs supplied cDNA or gDNA.

The V end was cut by 11 bases, the J end by 8 bases, with 21 bases between. The CDR3 loop spans 14 amino acids. Germline V gene data show CDR1 as ENHRY and CDR2 as SYGVKD. Source study methods: Quantification of nucleated cells was approximated via reference gene primer amplification. Method: immunoSEQ multiplex PCR; TCRdb's copy keeps in-frame clones and lacks some. For V, J and clone size, that table is used; D and trimming come from the DNA. In the table there are roughly 120,000 clones, 88% of which are singletons. The sequenced material came from peripheral blood. This sequence joins TRBV10-3 and TRBJ1-4, with D perhaps matching TRBD1 (6 bases). The TCR was taken from a woman aged 50 to 65 with active or convalescent COVID-19. In nucleotides, the CDR3 is TGTGCCGCAAGGTCTACAGGGCAGCGGGAAAAACTGTTTTTT. Its protein product is CAARSTGQREKLFF.